This TCR beta chain was documented in a study of blood T cell repertoires in COVID-19. Study-level background: COVID-19 samples collected from the United States, Italy and Spain covered acute and convalescent phases.

Germline loops: CDR1 LGHDT, CDR2 YNNKEL (reference sequence). The CDR3 is made up of 12 amino acids. V shed 2 bases and J shed 6 bases, with 8 bases lying between them. The authors' processing: Estimation of nucleated cell counts relied on the amplification of reference gene primers. Only in-frame clones appear in the TCRdb table, and some are missing; sequencing was by immunoSEQ multiplex PCR. Clone size and the V and J calls come from that table; the DNA yielded D and trimming. The repertoire has under 250,000 clones, roughly 85% of them found once; the top ten carry 3%. This clone was counted once.

The sequence was collected from a man aged 18 to 29 with active or convalescent COVID-19. The J gene is TRBJ2-7, the V gene TRBV3-1 (or the pseudogene TRBV3-2); D gene unclear. Specimen: peripheral blood. This CDR3 is CASSQSSGEQYF. The CDR3 DNA reads TGTGCCAGCAGCCAAAGTTCCGGCGAGCAGTACTTC.